A single sample gave rise to the 22 T cell receptor beta chains below, sequenced in a study of T-cell memory formation after mild COVID-19. TCRdb called the 5' RACE reads again in MiXCR, with one record for every CDR3 protein. This table has fewer than 700,000 distinct CDR3 sequences, roughly 18% appearing once. The specimen sequenced was PBMCs or a T cell subset sorted from them (not recorded which). These receptors originate from an adult woman who had mild COVID-19 (a few samples of this study predate the infection). Cell type and time point are not known.

The table lists this clonotype with a few counts. The chain combines TRBV12-3 or TRBV12-4 with TRBJ2-5, with TRBD2 as a possible D gene (6 bases). The ends were cut back, 5 bases at V and 3 bases at J, with 19 bases in the middle. The CDR3 runs to 16 residues. The CDR3 protein is CASSRRGGRGEETQYF. DNA of the CDR3: TGTGCCAGCAGTCGCCGAGGAGGGAGAGGGGAAGAGACCCAGTACTTC.

The chain has TRBV19 and TRBJ2-7; 15 nucleotides line up with TRBD2. Germline assignment: CDR1 LNHDA and CDR2 SQIVND (reference sequence). The CDR3 contains 15 residues. V lost 5 bases, J lost 4 bases, and 3 bases stayed unmatched. The CDR3 loop reads CASSPGLAGGYEQYF. The CDR3 DNA reads as TGTGCCAGTAGTCCGGGACTAGCGGGAGGATACGAGCAGTACTTC.

In its sample, this clonotype was seen a few times. The CDR3 protein is CASSPGQNQETQYF. The DNA for the CDR3 is TGTGCCAGCAGCCCGGGACAGAACCAAGAGACCCAGTACTTC. The chain joins TRBV7-2 to TRBJ2-5, with 7 bases fitting TRBD1. Trimming at V came to 5 bases and at J to 0 bases, leaving 3 bases not matched to a gene. Looked up from germline, CDR1 is SGHTA and CDR2 is FQGNSA. The CDR3 spans 14 residues.

This clonotype was picked up a small number of times. The gene calls are TRBV5-1 and TRBJ2-7; D call uncertain. V lost 1 base to trimming and J lost 5 bases, with 13 bases between them. In germline, CDR1 is SGHRS, CDR2 YFSETQ. The CDR3 is made up of 14 amino acids. The chain's CDR3 is CASSLNAWVNEQYF. The CDR3 DNA reads as TGCGCCAGCAGCTTGAACGCTTGGGTAAACGAGCAGTACTTC.

The rearrangement uses TRBV7-9 and TRBJ1-2; TRBD1 is a possible D gene (5 bases). CDR1 is SEHNR, CDR2 FQNEAQ, per germline (reference sequence). The CDR3 is 15 residues long. The V and J ends lost 5 bases and 8 bases respectively, with 21 bases between them. The CDR3 DNA sequence: TGTGCCAGCAGCCCTGCGTCAGGGAGGAGTGGGGGCTACACCTTC. Protein: CASSPASGRSGGYTF.

V gene TRBV4-1 combines with J gene TRBJ1-1, with D unclear. CDR3 length: 12 residues. The germline V gene has CDR1 MGHRA and CDR2 YSYEKL. The V gene lost 3 bases and the J gene lost 7 bases, with 9 bases spanning the gap. DNA for the CDR3: TGCGCCAGCAGCCATGTCCTGGGTGAAGCTTTCTTT. As protein: CASSHVLGEAFF.

In its sample, this clonotype was seen a few times. V gene TRBV7-9 combines with J gene TRBJ2-1, with a weak D call TRBD2 (5 bases). CDR3 size: 14 residues. Germline lookup yields CDR1 SEHNR and CDR2 FQNEAQ (reference sequence). V lost 1 base, J lost 9 bases, and 13 bases lay in between. CDR3 coding DNA: TGTGCCAGCAGCTTAGATCGAGCGGACCCTGAGCAGTTCTTC. Protein product: CASSLDRADPEQFF.

This clonotype was counted ten times or more. V gene TRBV5-1 combines with J gene TRBJ2-7, with TRBD2 as a possible D gene (6 bases). Trimming took 0 bases from V and 7 from J, leaving 17 bases between them. Germline assignment: CDR1 SGHRS and CDR2 YFSETQ. CDR3 size: 15 residues. The CDR3 protein is CASSLVFGSFFEQYF. The CDR3 nucleotides are TGCGCCAGCAGCTTGGTTTTCGGGAGCTTCTTTGAGCAGTACTTC.

The chain has TRBV19 and TRBJ1-1, with TRBD1 as a possible D gene (6 bases). Germline-derived CDR1 and CDR2 are LNHDA and SQIVND (reference sequence). Between the trimmed V and J ends, which lost 8 bases and 4 bases, there was a span of 20 bases. The CDR3 contains 15 residues. The CDR3: CASGDSWQGGTEAFF. CDR3 DNA sequence: TGTGCCAGTGGAGACAGCTGGCAAGGGGGCACTGAAGCTTTCTTT.

This clonotype was seen ten or more times. The CDR3 here is CASSLAADPAYEQYF. CDR3 coding DNA: TGTGCCAGCAGCTTGGCCGCGGACCCGGCCTACGAGCAGTACTTC. The rearrangement links TRBV7-3 to TRBJ2-7; D is undetermined. The CDR3 has 15 residues. The germline V gene encodes CDR1 SGHTA and CDR2 FQGTGA. Trimming removed 3 bases at V and 2 bases at J, with 14 bases between.

This clonotype has only a few counts. This chain links TRBV11-2 with TRBJ2-2, with D unclear. Germline lookup yields CDR1 SGHAT and CDR2 FQNNGV. The CDR3 length is 11 residues. The ends were cut back, 5 bases at V and 9 bases at J, with 7 bases in the middle. The CDR3 bases are TGTGCCAGCAGCCACCCACGGGAGCTGTTTTTT. As protein: CASSHPRELFF.

The CDR3 is CASIPGPGRGVYYGYTF. DNA for the CDR3: TGTGCCAGCATCCCCGGACCGGGTCGGGGGGTCTACTATGGCTACACCTTC. This sequence joins TRBV2 and TRBJ1-2; a weak D match, TRBD1 (5 bases). The V end was cut by 7 bases, the J end by 3 bases, with 24 bases between. CDR3 length equals 17 residues. Per the germline V gene, CDR1 is SNHLY and CDR2 is FYNNEI.

This sequence joins TRBV30 and TRBJ1-1; D remains ambiguous. The germline CDR1 and CDR2 sequences are GTSNPN and SVGIG (reference sequence). Trimming took off 3 bases at V and 0 bases at J, with 11 bases between the two ends. The CDR3 extends over 14 amino acids. The CDR3 region has the DNA TGTGCCTGGAGCCTCGGATCCATGAACACTGAAGCTTTCTTT. It specifies CAWSLGSMNTEAFF.

This clonotype has just a few counts. The rearrangement links TRBV25-1 to TRBJ2-7; 8 nucleotides align to TRBD1. The germline V gene encodes CDR1 MGHDK and CDR2 SYGVNS. CDR3 length equals 16 residues. J gave up 0 bases and V 5 bases, and 9 bases lay outside the gene matches. CDR3 sequence: CASSTPDRAFSYEQYF. The CDR3 region has the DNA TGTGCCAGCAGTACACCGGACAGGGCTTTCTCCTACGAGCAGTACTTC.

This clonotype has a handful of counts. The gene calls are TRBV2 and TRBJ2-6; D is perhaps TRBD1 or TRBD2 (5 bases each). V was cut by 3 bases and J by 4 bases, with 10 bases left in between. This CDR3 is built from 15 residues. The germline V gene has CDR1 SNHLY and CDR2 FYNNEI. CDR3 DNA sequence: TGTGCCAGCAGTGAGAGGGGCCGAGGGGCCAACGTCCTGACTTTC. It specifies CASSERGRGANVLTF. Based on the CDR3 plus reference TRBV2 and TRBJ2-6, the full variable domain is EPEVTQTPSHQVTQMGQEVILRCVPISNHLYFYWYRQILGQKVEFLVSFYNNEISEKSEIFDDQFSVERPDGSNFTLKIRSTKLEDSAMYFCASSERGRGANVLTFGAGSRLTVL.

V and J are TRBV29-1 and TRBJ2-7, with unresolved D. This CDR3 is built from 11 residues. Germline CDR1 reads SQVTM; CDR2 reads ANQGSEA. Between the trimmed V and J ends, which lost 4 bases and 2 bases, there was a span of 6 bases. The CDR3: CSVAGAYEQYF. The CDR3 DNA reads as TGCAGCGTTGCTGGCGCCTACGAGCAGTACTTC.

V gene TRBV6-2 or TRBV6-3 combines with J gene TRBJ1-1, with D perhaps TRBD1 (5 bases). Trimming shortened V by 10 bases and J by 4 bases, and 19 bases separated the two germline ends. The CDR3 has 14 residues. Germline V gives CDR1 MNHEY, CDR2 SVGEGT. The CDR3 here is CAIDRGGWGTEAFF. CDR3 nucleotide sequence: TGTGCCATCGACCGGGGGGGATGGGGCACTGAAGCTTTCTTT.

The V and J genes are TRBV5-1 and TRBJ1-1; no definite D call. Looked up from germline, CDR1 is SGHRS and CDR2 is YFSETQ. The CDR3 consists of 15 residues. V shed 4 bases and J shed 4 bases, with 17 bases lying between them. The CDR3 DNA sequence: TGCGCCAGCAGCCGGGAGGGATCGTGGGGCACTGAAGCTTTCTTT. Translation gives CASSREGSWGTEAFF.

This clonotype has a count of ten or more. J is TRBJ1-1 and V is TRBV9, with D uncertain. This CDR3 is 13 amino acids long. Trimming removed 4 bases from V and 1 base from J, with 8 bases in between. Germline CDR1 and CDR2: SGDLS and YYNGEE. Here the CDR3 DNA reads TGTGCCAGCAGCCGCGGACCGAACACTGAAGCTTTCTTT. This encodes CASSRGPNTEAFF.

The chain couples TRBV4-1 to TRBJ1-4, with a tentative D call TRBD1 (6 bases). Trimming took off 1 base at V and 7 bases at J, with 16 bases between the two ends. Germline loops: CDR1 MGHRA, CDR2 YSYEKL. The CDR3 is 16 amino acids. The CDR3 loop is CASSQGGRGFGEKLFF. The CDR3 DNA sequence: TGCGCCAGCAGCCAAGGGGGGAGGGGGTTCGGTGAAAAACTGTTTTTT.

This chain connects TRBV24-1 to TRBJ2-7; D is unresolved. CDR3 length: 13 amino acids. V was trimmed by 7 bases and J by 3 bases, leaving 12 bases between them. CDR1 and CDR2 from the germline V gene are KGHDR and SFDVKD. The CDR3: CATRAVPSYEQYF. For the CDR3, the DNA is TGTGCCACCAGGGCCGTTCCCAGCTACGAGCAGTACTTC.

Only a few counts were recorded for this clonotype. J is TRBJ2-1 and V is TRBV7-2; 11 bases are a match to TRBD2. Trimming cost V 3 bases and J 10 bases; bases outside gene matches: 8. The germline V gene encodes CDR1 SGHTA and CDR2 FQGNSA. The CDR3 is made up of 15 amino acids. This chain's CDR3 is CASSFTSGRRKEQFF. The CDR3 DNA reads as TGTGCCAGCAGCTTTACTAGCGGGAGAAGGAAGGAGCAGTTCTTC.